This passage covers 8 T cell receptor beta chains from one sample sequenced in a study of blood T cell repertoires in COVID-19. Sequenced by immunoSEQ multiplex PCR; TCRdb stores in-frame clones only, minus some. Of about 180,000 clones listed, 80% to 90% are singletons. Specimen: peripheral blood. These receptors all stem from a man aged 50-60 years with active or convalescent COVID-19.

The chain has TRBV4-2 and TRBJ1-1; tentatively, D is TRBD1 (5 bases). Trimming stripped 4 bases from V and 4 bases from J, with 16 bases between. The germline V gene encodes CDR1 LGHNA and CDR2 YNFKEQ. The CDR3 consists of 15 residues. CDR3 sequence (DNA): TGTGCCAGCAGCCTATCTGGGGCGGATTTCACTGAAGCTTTCTTT. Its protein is CASSLSGADFTEAFF.

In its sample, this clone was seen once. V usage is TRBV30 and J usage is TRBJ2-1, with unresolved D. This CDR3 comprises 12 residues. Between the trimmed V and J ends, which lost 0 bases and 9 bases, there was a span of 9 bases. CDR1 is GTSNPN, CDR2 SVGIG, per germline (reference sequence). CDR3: CAWSVQWFEQFF. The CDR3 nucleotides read TGTGCCTGGAGTGTACAGTGGTTTGAGCAGTTCTTC.

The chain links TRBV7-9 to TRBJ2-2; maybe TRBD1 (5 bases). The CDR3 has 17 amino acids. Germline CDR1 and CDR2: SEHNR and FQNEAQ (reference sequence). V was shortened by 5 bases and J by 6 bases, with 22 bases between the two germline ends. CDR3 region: CASSDRGWGLEPGELFF. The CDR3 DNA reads TGTGCCAGCAGCGATAGGGGTTGGGGATTGGAACCCGGGGAGCTGTTTTTT.

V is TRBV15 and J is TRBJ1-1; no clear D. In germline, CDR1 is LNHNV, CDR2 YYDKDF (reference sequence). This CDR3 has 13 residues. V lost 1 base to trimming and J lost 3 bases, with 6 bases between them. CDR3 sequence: CATSRGGDTEAFF. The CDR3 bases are TGTGCCACCAGCAGAGGAGGAGACACTGAAGCTTTCTTT.

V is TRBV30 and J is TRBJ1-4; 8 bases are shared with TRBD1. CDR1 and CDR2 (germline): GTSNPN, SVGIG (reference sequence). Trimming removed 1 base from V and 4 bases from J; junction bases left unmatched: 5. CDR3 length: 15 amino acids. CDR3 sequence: CAWSGTGQYNEKLFF. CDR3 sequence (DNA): TGTGCCTGGAGTGGGACAGGGCAATATAATGAAAAACTGTTTTTT.

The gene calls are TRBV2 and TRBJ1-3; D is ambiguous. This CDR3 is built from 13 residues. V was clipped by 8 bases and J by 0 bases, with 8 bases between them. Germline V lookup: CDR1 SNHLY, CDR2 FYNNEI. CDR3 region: CASHGSSGNTIYF. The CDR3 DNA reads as TGTGCCAGCCACGGGAGCTCTGGAAACACCATATATTTT.

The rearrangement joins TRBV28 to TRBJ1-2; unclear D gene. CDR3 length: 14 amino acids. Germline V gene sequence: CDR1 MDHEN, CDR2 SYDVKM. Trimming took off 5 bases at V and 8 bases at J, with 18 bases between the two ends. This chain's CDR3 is CASSLRPDLEGYTF. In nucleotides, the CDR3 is TGTGCCAGCAGTCTCCGCCCCGACTTGGAAGGCTACACCTTC.

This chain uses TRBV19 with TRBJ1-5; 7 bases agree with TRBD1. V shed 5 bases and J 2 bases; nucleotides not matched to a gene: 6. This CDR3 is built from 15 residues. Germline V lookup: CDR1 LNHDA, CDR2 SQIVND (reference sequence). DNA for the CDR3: TGTGCCAGTAGTGCTACAGGGGCGGGCAATCAGCCCCAGCATTTT. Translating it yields CASSATGAGNQPQHF.